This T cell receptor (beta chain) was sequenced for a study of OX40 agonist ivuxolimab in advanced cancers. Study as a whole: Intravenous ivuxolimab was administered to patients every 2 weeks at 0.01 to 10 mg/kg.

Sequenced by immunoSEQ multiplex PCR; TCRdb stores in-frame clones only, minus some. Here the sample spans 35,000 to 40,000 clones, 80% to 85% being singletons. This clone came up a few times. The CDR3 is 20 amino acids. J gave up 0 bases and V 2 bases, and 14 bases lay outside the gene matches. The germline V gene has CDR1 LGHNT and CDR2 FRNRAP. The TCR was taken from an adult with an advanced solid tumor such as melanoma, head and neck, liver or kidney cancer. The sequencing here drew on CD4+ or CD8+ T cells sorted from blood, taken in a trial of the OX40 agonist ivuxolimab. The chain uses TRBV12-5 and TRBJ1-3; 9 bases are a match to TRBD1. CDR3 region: CASGLIVGTGILSSGNTIYF. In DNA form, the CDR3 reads TGTGCTAGTGGTTTGATTGTGGGGACAGGGATTTTGAGCTCTGGAAACACCATATATTTT.